The present T cell receptor beta chain was sequenced within a study of T cells in localized non-small cell lung cancer (dated by TCRdb to about 2020). Turning to the overall study: The study analyzed T cell repertoires of hundreds of early-stage NSCLC patients, comparing tumors and uninvolved tumor-adjacent lungs. All 240 or so NSCLC patients in the cohort were treatment-naive and had localized lung tumors that were resected. The mean age of the NSCLC patients was 60 to 85 years, with 120 to 150 men and 95 to 110 women. General conclusions and limits of the study: Uninvolved tumor-adjacent lung showed the highest T cell clonality, higher than tumor, which suggests more focused antigenic responses in the adjacent lung. Multi-region tumor sequencing was not performed, so intratumor heterogeneity could not be excluded. A median of around 57 of the top 100 tumor clones turned up in the paired uninvolved adjacent lung, and fewer than 35 of those clones also ranked among the top 100 of that same adjacent lung. Higher T cell density in blood was associated with longer overall survival, whereas higher clonality in adjacent lung was associated with shorter survival. Because the study design was exploratory, TCR variables were selected using unadjusted p-values without false-discovery rate correction.

Germline trimming: 2 bases from V, 11 bases from J; junction bases outside gene matches: 15. CDR1 MNHNS and CDR2 SASEGT were looked up in the germline V gene. The CDR3 starts with the cysteine, ends with the phenylalanine, and has 16 residues. Solely the CDR3 DNA is kept, with 48 bases framed from the first base. In this sample, this clone turned up a few times. No antigen is known for it. No per-base quality is available; no much larger clone lies one base away. At diagnosis, peripheral blood, uninvolved tumor-adjacent lung and tumor were collected and were preserved as a mix of fresh-frozen and FFPE material. For TCR repertoire profiling, the blood samples were analyzed as peripheral blood mononuclear cells. The immunoSEQ Assay was used to sequence TCR beta CDR3 regions from DNA. The authors' pipeline ran thus. T cell density was computed as TCR beta template counts normalized to usable DNA estimated by amplifying housekeeping genes. Using the preseqR package, richness was estimated by extrapolating to 120,000 templates for tissue samples and 400,000 templates for PBMC samples. Clonality was taken to be one minus Pielou's evenness. Differential abundance testing on productive amino-acid clonotypes, with a minimum total count of 5 and an alpha of 0.1, was used to identify tissue-enriched TCRs. The Jaccard Index and the Morisita Overlap Index were used to measure how much the repertoires overlapped between compartments. GLIPH clustered TCR beta CDR3s with public tetramer-defined viral CDR3s; viral motifs required at least three viral sequences plus V-gene enrichment. TCRdb mirrors the immuneACCESS table, restricted to in-frame sequences. Some clones are absent from its copies; in checked studies, under half trace to an unresolved V gene, and the reason for the others is unknown. The DNA was the basis for D and trimming; V, J and clone size are from that table. This sample gives 50,000 to 65,000 clones in total; roughly 76% of them show up just once. The ten biggest clones cover 4.7% of the sample.

The material sequenced was PBMCs, taken before any cancer treatment. The sequence was collected from a man aged 35 to 70 with stage II lung adenocarcinoma. This chain joins TRBV6-1 to TRBJ1-1; 9 bases in the junction line up with TRBD1. For the CDR3, the sequence is CASSERDRVWEPRAFF. The sequenced DNA: TGTGCCAGCAGTGAAAGGGACAGGGTATGGGAACCCCGGGCTTTCTTT.